This T cell receptor (beta chain) appears in the sequencing data of a study of early stage breast cancer tumors. Across the whole study: Average read coverage per sample was about 10-fold. Study-level findings and limits: Tumors had approximately 2.4-fold higher T cell density than normal breast.

Points on this clone: Antigen: not known. A much larger clone differs from this one at a single base, so this may be a read error.

The CDR3 covers 15 residues. Germline CDR1 reads SGHDT; CDR2 reads YYEEEE. Trimming left V 0 bases short and J 7 bases short, with 14 bases between. The repertoire was sequenced with immunoSEQ multiplex PCR; TCRdb's copy has only in-frame clones and lacks some. The profile shows tens of thousands of clones, roughly three fifths of them singletons. The chain recombines TRBV5-6 with TRBJ2-1, with D unclear. The TCR comes from a person between 50 and 60 years old with breast cancer. Sequencing input: breast tumor tissue. Here the CDR3 reads CASSLASAILNEQFF. The CDR3, as DNA: TGTGCCAGCAGCTTGGCGTCCGCTATCCTAAATGAGCAGTTCTTC.